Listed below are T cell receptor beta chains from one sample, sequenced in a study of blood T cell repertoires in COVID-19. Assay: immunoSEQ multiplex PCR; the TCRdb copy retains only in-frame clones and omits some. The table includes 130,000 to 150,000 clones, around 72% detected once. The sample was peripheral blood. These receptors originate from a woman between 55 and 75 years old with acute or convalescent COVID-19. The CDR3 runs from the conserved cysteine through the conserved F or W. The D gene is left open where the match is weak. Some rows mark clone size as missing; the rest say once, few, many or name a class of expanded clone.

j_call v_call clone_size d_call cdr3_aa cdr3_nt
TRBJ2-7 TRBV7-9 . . CASSPPTLRGYEQYF TGTGCCAGCAGCCCGCCTACCCTAAGGGGCTACGAGCAGTACTTC
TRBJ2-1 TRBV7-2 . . CASSLRDLTFNEQFF TGTGCCAGCAGCTTACGCGATTTAACCTTCAATGAGCAGTTCTTC
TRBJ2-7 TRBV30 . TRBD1 CAWNQGTVREQYF TGTGCCTGGAATCAGGGGACAGTCCGAGAGCAGTACTTC
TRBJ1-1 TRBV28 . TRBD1 CASSLPLGTGIIMNTEAFF TGTGCCAGCAGTTTACCACTCGGGACAGGGATTATCATGAACACTGAAGCTTTTTTT
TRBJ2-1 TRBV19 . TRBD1 CASSIQGADEQFF TGTGCCAGTAGTATACAGGGGGCCGATGAGCAGTTCTTC
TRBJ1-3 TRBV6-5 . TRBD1 CASRLTGVGNTIYF TGTGCCAGCAGATTAACAGGGGTAGGAAACACCATATATTTT
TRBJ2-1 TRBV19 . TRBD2 CASMGLAGGRANEQFF TGTGCCAGTATGGGACTAGCGGGAGGTCGAGCCAATGAGCAGTTCTTC
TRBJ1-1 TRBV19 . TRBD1 CASLDRAGTEAFF TGTGCCAGCCTAGACAGGGCTGGCACTGAAGCTTTCTTT
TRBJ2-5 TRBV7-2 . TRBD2 CASGLGGIPETQYF TGTGCCAGCGGCTTGGGGGGGATCCCAGAGACCCAGTACTTC
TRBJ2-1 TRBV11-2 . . CASSYSSNEQFF TGTGCCAGCAGCTACTCAAGTAATGAGCAGTTCTTC
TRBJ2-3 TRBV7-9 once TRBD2 CASSLPGGGTDTQYF TGTGCCAGCAGCTTACCCGGGGGGGGCACAGATACGCAGTATTTT
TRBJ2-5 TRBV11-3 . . CASSLGDLGAQETQYF TGTGCCAGCAGCTTAGGGGATCTGGGGGCCCAAGAGACCCAGTACTTC
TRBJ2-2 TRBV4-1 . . CASSSTGFGELFF TGCGCCAGCAGTTCCACAGGGTTCGGGGAGCTGTTTTTT
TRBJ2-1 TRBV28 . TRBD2 CASSFEGLAREQFF TGTGCCAGCAGTTTTGAGGGACTAGCTCGTGAGCAGTTCTTC
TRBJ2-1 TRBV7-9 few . CASSFSRSEQFF TGTGCCAGCAGCTTTTCCCGGAGTGAGCAGTTCTTC
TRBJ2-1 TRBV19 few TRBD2 CASTDSTSGYSGSYNEQFF TGTGCCAGTACTGATTCTACTAGCGGTTACTCAGGCTCCTACAATGAGCAGTTCTTC
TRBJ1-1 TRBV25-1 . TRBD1 CASSRGTGRNTEAFF TGTGCCAGCAGCCGAGGGACAGGGAGGAACACTGAAGCTTTCTTT
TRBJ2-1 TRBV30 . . CAWSPQGGTPRDNEQFF TGTGCCTGGAGTCCCCAGGGCGGCACCCCCCGGGACAATGAGCAGTTCTTC
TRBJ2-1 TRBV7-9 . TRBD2 CASSSGTSGIMEQFF TGTGCCAGCAGCTCCGGGACTAGCGGGATTATGGAGCAGTTCTTC
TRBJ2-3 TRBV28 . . CASSLSVGTQYF TGTGCCAGCAGTTTAAGTGTCGGTACGCAGTATTTT
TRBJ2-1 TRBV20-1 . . CSASWRQASYNEQFF TGCAGTGCTAGTTGGCGACAGGCCTCCTACAATGAGCAGTTCTTC
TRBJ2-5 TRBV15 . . CATSRAAETQYF TGTGCCACCAGCAGAGCAGCGGAGACCCAGTACTTC
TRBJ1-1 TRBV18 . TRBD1 CASSPLTGGGDTEAFF TGTGCCAGCTCACCCTTGACAGGGGGAGGGGACACTGAAGCTTTCTTT
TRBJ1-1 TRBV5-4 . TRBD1 CASSSGQLNTEAFF TGTGCCAGCAGCTCGGGACAGCTGAACACTGAAGCTTTCTTT
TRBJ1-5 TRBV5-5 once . CASSPAGGFNQPQHF TGTGCCAGCAGCCCGGCCGGGGGTTTCAATCAGCCCCAGCATTTT
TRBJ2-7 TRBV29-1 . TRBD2 CSVAGGLGVGYEQYF TGCAGCGTTGCGGGGGGGTTAGGAGTCGGCTACGAGCAGTACTTC
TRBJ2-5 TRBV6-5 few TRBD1 CASSYSTGTGKETQYF TGTGCCAGCAGTTATAGCACCGGGACAGGGAAAGAGACCCAGTACTTC